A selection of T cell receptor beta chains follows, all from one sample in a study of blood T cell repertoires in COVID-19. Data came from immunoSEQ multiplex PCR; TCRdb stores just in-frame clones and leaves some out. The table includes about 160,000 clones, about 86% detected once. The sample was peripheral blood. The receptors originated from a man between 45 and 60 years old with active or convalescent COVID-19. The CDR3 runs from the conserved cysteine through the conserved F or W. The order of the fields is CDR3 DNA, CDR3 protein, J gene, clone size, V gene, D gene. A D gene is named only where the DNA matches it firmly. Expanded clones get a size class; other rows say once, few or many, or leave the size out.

CDR3nt: TGTGCCGGACGACCGGGACAGGGGGCAAGGAACTATGGCTACACCTTC
CDR3aa: CAGRPGQGARNYGYTF
j_gene: TRBJ1-2
abundance: NA
v_gene: TRBV2
d_gene: TRBD1

CDR3nt: TGTGCCAGCAGCCAAGATTGGACAGGGGGGATTCATGAGCAGTTCTTC
CDR3aa: CASSQDWTGGIHEQFF
j_gene: TRBJ2-1
abundance: NA
v_gene: TRBV4-2
d_gene: TRBD1

CDR3nt: TGTGCCAGCAGCCCCCCGCTAGCGGGAGTTGGTGAGACCCAGTACTTC
CDR3aa: CASSPPLAGVGETQYF
j_gene: TRBJ2-5
abundance: NA
v_gene: TRBV7-6
d_gene: TRBD2

CDR3nt: TGTGCCAGCAGTTACCAGGACAGGGGGCATTCACCCCTCCACTTT
CDR3aa: CASSYQDRGHSPLHF
j_gene: TRBJ1-6
abundance: NA
v_gene: TRBV6-5
d_gene: TRBD1

CDR3nt: TGTGCCAGCAGCCCCGGGTCCACCGTTAACTATGGCTACACCTTC
CDR3aa: CASSPGSTVNYGYTF
j_gene: TRBJ1-2
abundance: NA
v_gene: TRBV7-2
d_gene: NA

CDR3nt: TGTGCCAGCAGCTTAGCCGGAGGGCCCAATCAGCCCCAGCATTTT
CDR3aa: CASSLAGGPNQPQHF
j_gene: TRBJ1-5
abundance: NA
v_gene: TRBV7-9
d_gene: NA

CDR3nt: TGTGCCAGCTCACCACTAGCGGCGGGCACCGGGGAGCTGTTTTTT
CDR3aa: CASSPLAAGTGELFF
j_gene: TRBJ2-2
abundance: NA
v_gene: TRBV18
d_gene: NA

CDR3nt: TGTGCCAGCAGCTTGGGGACAGAAGGTGGCTACACCTTC
CDR3aa: CASSLGTEGGYTF
j_gene: TRBJ1-2
abundance: NA
v_gene: TRBV5-6
d_gene: NA

CDR3nt: TGTGCCAGCAGCCAAGATAGCGGGGGGGCGCAGACCCAGTACTTC
CDR3aa: CASSQDSGGAQTQYF
j_gene: TRBJ2-5
abundance: NA
v_gene: TRBV4-2
d_gene: TRBD2

CDR3nt: TGTGCCAGCAGTTTCGGGGGTAATCAGCCCCAGCATTTT
CDR3aa: CASSFGGNQPQHF
j_gene: TRBJ1-5
abundance: NA
v_gene: TRBV12-3/TRBV12-4
d_gene: NA

CDR3nt: TGTGCCAGCAGTGTAACCGGGACAGGGTTGATTGGCTACACCTTC
CDR3aa: CASSVTGTGLIGYTF
j_gene: TRBJ1-2
abundance: NA
v_gene: TRBV28
d_gene: TRBD1

CDR3nt: TGTGCCAGCAGTTACTCCTTACGCCCTACTGGTGGCTACACCTTC
CDR3aa: CASSYSLRPTGGYTF
j_gene: TRBJ1-2
abundance: NA
v_gene: TRBV6-5
d_gene: NA

CDR3nt: TGTGCCAGCAGTTTTGCGGGAGCGGCCACGGGGACCCAGTACTTC
CDR3aa: CASSFAGAATGTQYF
j_gene: TRBJ2-5
abundance: NA
v_gene: TRBV28
d_gene: TRBD2

CDR3nt: TGTGCCAGCAGCCAAGATTTAGCGAGCCAAGAGACCCAGTACTTC
CDR3aa: CASSQDLASQETQYF
j_gene: TRBJ2-5
abundance: NA
v_gene: TRBV4-2
d_gene: NA

CDR3nt: TGTGCCAGCAGCCGACCCTTCGACAGGGGTAGCCATGGCTACACCTTC
CDR3aa: CASSRPFDRGSHGYTF
j_gene: TRBJ1-2
abundance: NA
v_gene: TRBV28
d_gene: TRBD1

CDR3nt: TGTGCCAGCAGCTCCACGTGGGCCTCTCCAGGGCCCCAGTACTTC
CDR3aa: CASSSTWASPGPQYF
j_gene: TRBJ2-5
abundance: NA
v_gene: TRBV7-6
d_gene: NA

CDR3nt: TGTGCCAGCAGCTGGAGTAACGAGCAGTACTTC
CDR3aa: CASSWSNEQYF
j_gene: TRBJ2-7
abundance: NA
v_gene: TRBV12-3/TRBV12-4
d_gene: NA

CDR3nt: TGTGCCAGCAGCCAGATTCCTAACTATGGCTACACCTTC
CDR3aa: CASSQIPNYGYTF
j_gene: TRBJ1-2
abundance: NA
v_gene: TRBV5-4
d_gene: NA

CDR3nt: TGTGCCAGCAGCAGGAGCGGGACAAACAATGAAAAACTGTTTTTT
CDR3aa: CASSRSGTNNEKLFF
j_gene: TRBJ1-4
abundance: NA
v_gene: TRBV7-9
d_gene: NA

CDR3nt: TGTGCCAGCAGTCCTTATCGGGGGGGCTGGTACAATGAGCAGTTCTTC
CDR3aa: CASSPYRGGWYNEQFF
j_gene: TRBJ2-1
abundance: NA
v_gene: TRBV27
d_gene: TRBD2

CDR3nt: TGTGCCAGCTCACCAACAGGACAGCCCTATAATTCACCCCTCCACTTT
CDR3aa: CASSPTGQPYNSPLHF
j_gene: TRBJ1-6
abundance: NA
v_gene: TRBV18
d_gene: NA

CDR3nt: TGTGCCAGCAGCTTGGATGCGGGAGGGCCGGGAAGCAATGAGCAGTTCTTC
CDR3aa: CASSLDAGGPGSNEQFF
j_gene: TRBJ2-1
abundance: NA
v_gene: TRBV5-4
d_gene: TRBD2

CDR3nt: TGTGCCAGCAGCAGAAGACAGGGGGGAAACACTGAAGCTTTCTTT
CDR3aa: CASSRRQGGNTEAFF
j_gene: TRBJ1-1
abundance: NA
v_gene: TRBV7-9
d_gene: TRBD1

CDR3nt: TGTGCCAGTACCGCCCCCCCCGCCTATACTAACTATGGCTACACCTTC
CDR3aa: CASTAPPAYTNYGYTF
j_gene: TRBJ1-2
abundance: NA
v_gene: TRBV19
d_gene: NA

CDR3nt: TGTGCCAGCAGCCCCTCTTATAGCGGGAGATCGACGCAGTATTTT
CDR3aa: CASSPSYSGRSTQYF
j_gene: TRBJ2-3
abundance: NA
v_gene: TRBV14
d_gene: TRBD2

CDR3nt: TGTGCCAGCAGCAGGGACAGCCACACTGAAGCTTTCTTT
CDR3aa: CASSRDSHTEAFF
j_gene: TRBJ1-1
abundance: NA
v_gene: TRBV5-4
d_gene: TRBD1

CDR3nt: TGTGCCAGCGGGGGCGAGGGCTATGGCTACACCTTC
CDR3aa: CASGGEGYGYTF
j_gene: TRBJ1-2
abundance: once
v_gene: TRBV2
d_gene: NA

CDR3nt: TGTGCCAGCAGATACCCATGGACAGGAGCGAACTATGGCTACACCTTC
CDR3aa: CASRYPWTGANYGYTF
j_gene: TRBJ1-2
abundance: NA
v_gene: TRBV6-2/TRBV6-3
d_gene: TRBD1

CDR3nt: TGTGCCAGCAGCTTAGTATTGACAGAAAGCACAGATACGCAGTATTTT
CDR3aa: CASSLVLTESTDTQYF
j_gene: TRBJ2-3
abundance: NA
v_gene: TRBV11-3
d_gene: NA

CDR3nt: TGTGCCAGCAGCCTCGTACCAGGGACCCAGTACTTC
CDR3aa: CASSLVPGTQYF
j_gene: TRBJ2-5
abundance: once
v_gene: TRBV11-2
d_gene: NA

CDR3nt: TGTGCCACCCTGGAACTGGGGGGTTACGAGCAGTACTTC
CDR3aa: CATLELGGYEQYF
j_gene: TRBJ2-7
abundance: NA
v_gene: TRBV19
d_gene: NA

CDR3nt: TGCGCCAGCAGTCAAGACAGAGATTGGGCTCAGCCCCAGCATTTT
CDR3aa: CASSQDRDWAQPQHF
j_gene: TRBJ1-5
abundance: NA
v_gene: TRBV23-1
d_gene: NA

CDR3nt: TGTGCCAGCAGCCAATCCGGGACTCCTTATTCCCTCCACTTT
CDR3aa: CASSQSGTPYSLHF
j_gene: TRBJ1-6
abundance: NA
v_gene: TRBV11-2
d_gene: NA

CDR3nt: TGCAGTGCTAGTGGAGTCATCAATCAGCCCCAGCATTTT
CDR3aa: CSASGVINQPQHF
j_gene: TRBJ1-5
abundance: NA
v_gene: TRBV20-1
d_gene: NA

CDR3nt: TGTGCCAGTACCTCTTTCGCGGCCTCCTACAATGAGCAGTTCTTC
CDR3aa: CASTSFAASYNEQFF
j_gene: TRBJ2-1
abundance: NA
v_gene: TRBV6-5
d_gene: NA

CDR3nt: TGTGCCAGCAGCATCCTACTAGCTGGTGAGCAGTTCTTC
CDR3aa: CASSILLAGEQFF
j_gene: TRBJ2-1
abundance: NA
v_gene: TRBV7-9
d_gene: NA

CDR3nt: TGTGCCAGCAGCCCCGGTACAGGGGACACTGAAGCTTTCTTT
CDR3aa: CASSPGTGDTEAFF
j_gene: TRBJ1-1
abundance: NA
v_gene: TRBV11-3
d_gene: TRBD1

CDR3nt: TGCGCCAGCAGCCTCGCCGCCGGGGGGCAGGGCGGGGAGCTGTTTTTT
CDR3aa: CASSLAAGGQGGELFF
j_gene: TRBJ2-2
abundance: NA
v_gene: TRBV4-3
d_gene: NA

CDR3nt: TGTGCCAGTAGTTCGACAATCCAAGAGACCCAGTACTTC
CDR3aa: CASSSTIQETQYF
j_gene: TRBJ2-5
abundance: NA
v_gene: TRBV19
d_gene: NA

CDR3nt: TGTGCCAGCAGCTTAAATCAGGGGGCGCCGGGTGGCTACACCTTC
CDR3aa: CASSLNQGAPGGYTF
j_gene: TRBJ1-2
abundance: NA
v_gene: TRBV7-3
d_gene: TRBD1

CDR3nt: TGTGCCAGCAGTTTATGGAGGGAGAACACCGGGGAGCTGTTTTTT
CDR3aa: CASSLWRENTGELFF
j_gene: TRBJ2-2
abundance: once
v_gene: TRBV6-6
d_gene: NA